This T cell receptor (beta chain) was captured in a study of regulatory T cells in long-lasting Graves disease (dated by TCRdb to the early 2020s). For the study in its entirety: In the newly diagnosed Graves' disease group, patients had been taking antithyroid drugs for less than 3 months. Peripheral blood TCR sequencing and RNA sequencing compared persistent Graves' disease patients with newly diagnosed Graves' disease patients. The study was conducted in China and was registered as a clinical trial. A total of some 35 samples underwent TCR sequencing, from 13 patients with persistent Graves' disease and 20 patients with newly diagnosed Graves' disease. The paper's findings and limits, for the study overall: Compared with newly diagnosed patients, persistent Graves' disease patients had lower TCR Shannon entropy and fewer highly expanded clones, which suggests clonal expansion. Peripheral blood alone was examined, since thyroid tissue, which constituted the primary lesion, could not be accessed. The authors noted that the small sample size was a limitation that may lower accuracy. A larger number of public clonotypes was shared among persistent patients (around 2,700) than among newly diagnosed patients (around 890). Persistent disease showed preferential use of TRBV28, TRBJ1-2 and TRBJ2-5, whereas newly diagnosed disease favored TRBV20-1 and TRBJ2-1. Only the TCR beta chain was sequenced and analyzed.

Concerning this clonotype: There is no known antigen for this receptor. One junction end disagrees with the germline gene, perhaps due to a read error.

From the germline V gene (reference sequence), CDR1 is LGHDT and CDR2 is YNNKEL. Counted from cysteine to phenylalanine, this CDR3 has 14 amino acids. Solely the CDR3 DNA is kept, with 42 bases framed from the first base. This specimen's time point label, interpreted: newly diagnosed GD, antithyroid drugs for less than 3 months. RNA was extracted from PBMCs in TRIzol for both TCR sequencing and RNA sequencing. The diagnosis of Graves' disease followed American Thyroid Association guidelines. Patients for the study were recruited at an endocrinology department in Xi'an, China. Each patient gave 8.5 to 9.5 milliliters of peripheral blood, collected in an EDTA anticoagulant tube. Ficoll Paque Plus density gradient separation was used to isolate PBMCs, and no further T cell sorting was done. An Agilent 2100 Bioanalyzer and agarose gel were used to check RNA quality, and a NanoDrop 2000 was used to measure RNA concentration.

The protocol used for the library was multiplex PCR. For sequencing, an Illumina HiSeq 4000 was employed. To build TCR beta libraries, CDR3 regions were amplified by Arm-PCR using iRepertoire HTBI primers. PCR products were gel purified before sequencing. Per the source publication's procedure: Gene usage analysis of CDR3 amino acid clonotypes relied on the roughly 60 TRBV and 13 to 15 TRBJ segments identified across samples. Filtered high-quality paired reads were merged into contigs using COPE and FqMerger. BLAST was used to align contigs to IMGT TRBV, TRBD and TRBJ reference genes, and CDR3 was defined according to IMGT. Clonotypes above 0.1% frequency were classified as highly expanded clones. Shannon entropy served as the measure of repertoire diversity, while the Gini coefficient captured V-J evenness. A clonotype found in more than one individual was treated as public. The public reads were run again by TCRdb, first through fastp at Q25 and then through MiXCR, and only productive beta chains were kept. CDR3 protein duplicates are merged, each entry listing the most common genes and DNA. TCRdb, not the original authors, processed these V and J calls. The sample profile shows 400,000 to 500,000 distinct CDR3 sequences; roughly 15% of them were found once. The ten largest account for 23% of the sample.

This sample also appeared in a second study, on T cells in Graves' hyperthyroidism and ophthalmopathy. The second study's paper adds: Stable Graves' hyperthyroidism was defined as no progression to ophthalmopathy during 18 months of follow-up. Hyperthyroidism patients were newly diagnosed, had a disease duration of under 2 months, and were aged 18 to 65 years. Patients with uncontrolled infections, other autoimmune diseases, pregnancy or lactation were excluded. Clinical symptoms, serum thyroxine and TRAb, thyroid ultrasound, and orbital computed tomography formed the basis for the diagnoses. The first round of RT-PCR for the TCR CDR3 was performed with the HTBI primer set and the Qiagen OneStep RT-PCR kit. Most expanded thyroid clonotypes (frequency above 0.001) were also detected in blood, suggesting blood repertoires may reflect thyroid immune responses. A 13 V-J signature model separated ophthalmopathy from stable hyperthyroidism, with roughly 88% sensitivity and about 81% specificity in cross-validation and 80%/75% in testing. In validation, progression to ophthalmopathy was predicted by the model with nearly 71% sensitivity and nearly 75% specificity, a median of approximately 6.5 months before onset. To identify distinguishing TCR V-J signatures, a discovery cohort of about 100 patients was used, comprising 43 with Graves' ophthalmopathy and around 57 with stable Graves' hyperthyroidism. Prospective prediction of ophthalmopathy was tested in an independent validation cohort of under 20 hyperthyroidism patients and around 16 patients who later progressed to ophthalmopathy. For training and testing, the approximately 97 patients in the discovery cohort were randomly divided in a 7:3 ratio. In several Graves' hyperthyroidism patients, the study also compared T-cell repertoires from thyroid tissue with T-cell repertoires from blood. After blood sampling, hyperthyroidism patients were treated with methimazole at a starting dose of 30 mg daily, and ophthalmopathy patients were treated with high-dose intravenous methylprednisolone. Libraries were constructed in a second round of multiplex PCR, after which size selection and purification were performed. Sequencing of the libraries was done on an Illumina HiSeq2000 using paired-end 100 bp reads. SOAPnuke was used to process the raw data, throwing out any read that contained adapters or uncalled bases, had a mean Phred below 15, or lacked an exact constant-primer or identifier match. COPE v1.2.5 was used to merge the high-quality paired reads, and each unique nucleotide sequence was defined as a clonotype. Clonotypes were aligned to IMGT TRBV, TRBD and TRBJ reference segments using MiTCR v1.1. The analysis included only V-J combinations with a frequency above 0.0001, which together covered approximately 99% of the repertoires. A TCS score was defined as the ratio between F50 (clonal expansion) and ExV (chaos), using BLOSUM62-based TCRdist between CDR3 peptides within each V-J. Welch's t-statistics and random forest reduced around 520 V-J features to roughly 13, which were used in a naive Bayes classifier (R e1071). Sample size was not statistically predetermined, and investigators were not blinded to group allocation. According to the paper, TCR Vbeta CDR3 sequencing was carried out on 135 peripheral blood samples, which came from some 41 ophthalmopathy, 75 or so hyperthyroidism and roughly 17 progressor patients.

Source: peripheral blood mononuclear cells (PBMCs), taken at new diagnosis, from a patient treated with antithyroid drugs. This receptor was identified in a young woman with Graves disease. Donor details come from another sample of the same person, matched by shared clones. Recombination joined TRBV3-1 with TRBJ2-5; a tentative D match to TRBD2 spans 6 bases. The bases read TGTGCCAGCAGCCCCGTGACTAGTCAAGGGACCCAGTACTTC. Its coded protein is CASSPVTSQGTQYF.